This T cell receptor (beta chain) was captured by sequencing in a study of T cell repertoires in cytomegalovirus infection. Points from the study as a whole: What dominated the ex vivo response were HLA-C-restricted CMV-specific TCR beta clonotypes. Based on cumulative public TCR beta family frequency, carriers of CMV plus the relevant HLA were identified.

This clonotype has just a few counts. No antigen is known for it. CDR1 and CDR2 from the germline V gene are SGHTA and FQGNSA. This CDR3 has 13 amino acids. Trimming took 4 bases from V and 1 from J, leaving 8 bases between them. TCRdb recomputed calls from the reads with MiXCR, one row per CDR3 protein. The table includes roughly 69,000 distinct CDR3 sequences, about 19% detected once. The chain links TRBV7-2 to TRBJ2-7, with D perhaps TRBD1 or TRBD2 (5 bases each). This TCR came from a human donor in good health (CMV status not recorded). Some clones in this sample may be carry-over from other donors' samples. This material consisted of CD8+ T cells from cultured PBMCs, taken from culture after CMV antigen stimulation. The CDR3 loop reads CASSWDGSYEQYF. The CDR3 DNA is TGTGCCAGCAGCTGGGACGGATCCTACGAGCAGTACTTC.